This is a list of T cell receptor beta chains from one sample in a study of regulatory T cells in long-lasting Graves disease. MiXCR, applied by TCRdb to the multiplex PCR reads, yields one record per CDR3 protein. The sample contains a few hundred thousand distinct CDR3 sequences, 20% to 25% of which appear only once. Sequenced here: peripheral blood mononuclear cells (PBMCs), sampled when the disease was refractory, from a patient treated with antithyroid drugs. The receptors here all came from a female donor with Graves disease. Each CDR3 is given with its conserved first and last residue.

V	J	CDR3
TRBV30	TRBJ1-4	CAWSIGRGEKLFF
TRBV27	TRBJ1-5	CASSLFPDQPQHF
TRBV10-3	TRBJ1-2	CAISEVAGDGYTF
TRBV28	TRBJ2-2	CASSLKKTGELFF
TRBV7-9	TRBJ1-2	CASSSSDGYGYTF
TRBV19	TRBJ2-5	CASSIDLRTQYF
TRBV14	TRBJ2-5	CASSQEGYSWETQYF
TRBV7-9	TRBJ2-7	CASSAGTWEQYF
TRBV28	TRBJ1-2	CASSQGASYGYTF
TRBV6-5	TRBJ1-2	CASSYSGEGYTF
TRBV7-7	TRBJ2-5	CASSLTQNIGETQYF
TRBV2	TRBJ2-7	CASVAGGTYEQYF
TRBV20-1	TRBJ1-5	CSARDRRVGNQPQHF
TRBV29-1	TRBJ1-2	CSVEEADRGYGYTF
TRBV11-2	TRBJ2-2	CASSLAGGSGTGELFF